The next 5 T cell receptor beta chains were all read from a single sample in a study of blood T cell repertoires in COVID-19. Libraries were prepared by immunoSEQ multiplex PCR; TCRdb keeps only in-frame clonotypes and omits some of them. Among around 30,000 clones listed, about 90% were seen once. Sequencing input: peripheral blood. These receptor sequences come from an older man with acute or convalescent COVID-19.

This clone was observed a single time. This chain joins TRBV4-1 and TRBJ2-1; 15 bases are a match to TRBD2. V lost 4 bases to trimming and J lost 8 bases; unmatched junction nucleotides: 15. Germline V lookup: CDR1 MGHRA, CDR2 YSYEKL. CDR3 length: 19 residues. In DNA form, the CDR3 reads TGCGCCAGCAGCCTCTACCGCCGAGGACTAGCGGGGGGGCCGGATGAGCAGTTCTTC. Protein product: CASSLYRRGLAGGPDEQFF.

This chain joins TRBV2 and TRBJ1-6; maybe TRBD1 (6 bases). The germline V and J ends were trimmed by 5 bases and 9 bases, with 14 bases remaining between them. The V gene's germline CDR1 is SNHLY and CDR2 FYNNEI. The CDR3 sequence is 14 residues long. CDR3 sequence (DNA): TGTGCCAGCAGTCCCACAGGGTTCGGTTCACCCCTCCACTTT. As protein: CASSPTGFGSPLHF.

The chain employs TRBV24-1 and TRBJ2-1; 7 nucleotides align to TRBD1. Germline V gene lookup returns CDR1 KGHDR and CDR2 SFDVKD. The CDR3 contains 14 residues. J lost 7 bases, V lost 5 bases, and 7 bases had no gene match. The CDR3 region is CATSVQGEWNEQFF. The CDR3 DNA reads TGTGCCACCAGTGTCCAGGGGGAGTGGAATGAGCAGTTCTTC.

This chain uses TRBV6-1 with TRBJ1-2; 12 bases match TRBD1. The length of the CDR3 is 16 residues. With V trimmed by 2 bases and J by 5 bases, 6 bases remained unmatched. Germline V gene data show CDR1 as MNHNS and CDR2 as SASEGT. In DNA, the CDR3 is TGTGCCAGCAGTGAATTGGGACAGGGGGCGGTTTATGGCTACACCTTC. Amino acids: CASSELGQGAVYGYTF.

The CDR3 DNA reads as TGTGCCAGCAGAGAGATCCCCCAAGAGACCCAGTACTTC. It translates to CASREIPQETQYF. The genes are TRBV5-5 and TRBJ2-5; no clear D. V lost 5 bases to trimming and J lost 1 base, with 9 bases between them. The CDR3 is 13 residues long. Germline values: CDR1 SGHKS, CDR2 YYEKEE (reference sequence).